This T cell receptor beta chain was recorded in a study of T cells in women clearing cervical HPV infection. For the study at large: Case blood was drawn when the lesion was first found; control blood after infection became undetectable. Study-wide results and caveats: Combining TCR richness with V gene abundances gave roughly 0.88 AUC. Cases carried less TRBV6-7 than controls: 0.11% versus 0.16%.

The CDR3 runs to 15 residues. Trimming left V 2 bases short and J 0 bases short, with 9 bases between. CDR1 SGHDT and CDR2 YYEEEE come from the germline V gene. TCR beta CDR3 amplified by multiplex PCR from roughly 1,300 ng genomic DNA. Repertoires were generated with immunoSEQ multiplex PCR, while TCRdb's copy carries only in-frame clones and drops some. This repertoire comprises about 30,000 clones; its ten largest clones make up roughly 1.3%. Concerning this clone: What it binds is not known. The read ends 3 residues before the CDR3 terminus; that terminus is restored from the germline J gene.

Sequencing input: blood buffy coat. This rearrangement joins TRBV5-6 to TRBJ1-3; no definite D call. This TCR was sampled from a woman between 18 and 70 years old with a cervical HPV16 infection that either progressed to CIN3+ or cleared (not recorded which). The sequenced CDR3 bases are TGTGCCAGCAGCTTAAATTTCGTCTCTGGAAACACC. Its translation: CASSLNFVSGNT. The CDR3 in its entirety is CASSLNFVSGNTIYF.